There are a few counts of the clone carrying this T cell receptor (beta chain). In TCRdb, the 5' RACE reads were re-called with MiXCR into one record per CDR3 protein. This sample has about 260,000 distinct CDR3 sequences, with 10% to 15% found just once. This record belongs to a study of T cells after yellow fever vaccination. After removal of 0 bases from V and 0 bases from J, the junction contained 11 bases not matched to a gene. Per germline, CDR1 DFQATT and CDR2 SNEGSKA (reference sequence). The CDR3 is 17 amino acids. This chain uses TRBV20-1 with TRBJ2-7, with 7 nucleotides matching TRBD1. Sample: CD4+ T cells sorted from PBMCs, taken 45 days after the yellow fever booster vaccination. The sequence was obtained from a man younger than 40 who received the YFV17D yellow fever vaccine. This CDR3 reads CSARDPLGRGSSYEQYF. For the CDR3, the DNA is TGCAGTGCTAGAGATCCCCTTGGCAGGGGGAGCTCCTACGAGCAGTACTTC.